This T cell receptor (beta chain) originates from a study of tumor and adjacent non-tumor tissue in lung cancer. Across the study: The cohort had 12 to 13 adenocarcinoma, 2 squamous cell and 1 small cell patients. Samples averaged roughly 4.2 million productive TCRbeta reads each.

The library came from three nested PCR rounds adapted from ARM-PCR protocols. One entry per CDR3 protein results from TCRdb running MiXCR on the multiplex PCR reads. The sample includes tens of thousands of distinct CDR3 sequences, 55% to 80% seen only once; the top ten take approximately 10%. The study, taken as a whole, reports: TCR diversity was significantly greater in tumor than normal lung tissue.

Trimming cost V 5 bases and J 4 bases, with 10 bases left between them. CDR1 and CDR2 (germline): LNHDA, SQIVND (reference sequence). The CDR3 runs to 13 residues. To note about this clonotype: What it binds is unknown. A much bigger clone sits one base away, suggesting this may be a read error.

RNA was extracted from bulk tissue without any cell sorting. This sequence originates from a middle-aged woman with non-small cell lung cancer. Sequencing was performed on lung tumor tissue. V is TRBV19 and J is TRBJ2-3; maybe TRBD2 (5 bases). The CDR3 DNA sequence: TGTGCCAGTAGTCGGGGATTTGCAGATACGCAGTATTTT. It encodes CASSRGFADTQYF.